The 17 T cell receptor beta chains given below trace back to one sample, sequenced in a study of blood T cell repertoires in COVID-19. Measured with immunoSEQ multiplex PCR; TCRdb has only the in-frame clones, and not every one. Of over 55,000 clones in the sample, approximately 81% were seen once. Sequencing used peripheral blood. The receptors come from a man aged 50-59 years with active COVID-19.

The chain joins TRBV18 to TRBJ2-1, with TRBD2 matching 13 bases. V lost 5 bases, J lost 9 bases, and 7 bases stayed unmatched. Germline V gene lookup returns CDR1 KGHSH and CDR2 LQKENI. The CDR3 sequence is 15 residues long. This CDR3 reads CASSSGLAGATEQFF. For the CDR3, the DNA is TGTGCCAGCTCATCCGGACTAGCGGGAGCTACTGAGCAGTTCTTC.

The rearrangement uses TRBV7-9 and TRBJ2-1, with 7 bases identical to TRBD1. This CDR3 has 16 residues. Per the germline V gene, CDR1 is SEHNR and CDR2 is FQNEAQ (reference sequence). V gave up 3 bases and J gave up 6 bases; unmatched junction bases: 11. CDR3 nucleotide sequence: TGTGCCAGCAGCTTCCCGCCAGGGGGAAACCTCAATGAGCAGTTCTTC. Its translation is CASSFPPGGNLNEQFF.

This chain connects TRBV2 to TRBJ2-5; D may be TRBD1 (5 bases). Trimming removed 6 bases from V and 2 bases from J, with 22 bases in between. The germline V gene encodes CDR1 SNHLY and CDR2 FYNNEI. The CDR3 is 17 residues long. CDR3 amino acids: CASRETGATGPQETQYF. CDR3 nucleotides: TGTGCCAGCAGGGAAACTGGGGCAACAGGTCCTCAAGAGACCCAGTACTTC.

V and J are TRBV9 and TRBJ2-3; no clear D. The CDR3 runs to 12 residues. The V gene's germline CDR1 is SGDLS and CDR2 YYNGEE. With 3 bases removed from V and 7 bases from J, the gap between germline ends came to 9 bases. CDR3 amino acids: CASSAEVNTQYF. CDR3 sequence (DNA): TGTGCCAGCAGCGCCGAGGTAAATACGCAGTATTTT.

This clone came up once. The chain has TRBV7-9 and TRBJ2-3, with a possible D match to TRBD2 (5 bases). Trimming took 6 bases from V and 5 from J, leaving 15 bases between them. Germline V CDR1 and CDR2: SEHNR, FQNEAQ (reference sequence). The CDR3 loop spans 14 amino acids. The CDR3 DNA reads as TGTGCCAGCAGGGACGGGAATTCCCTAGATACGCAGTATTTT. Translation: CASRDGNSLDTQYF.

V and J are TRBV19 and TRBJ1-5; D not certain. This CDR3 has 14 amino acids. CDR1 LNHDA and CDR2 SQIVND come from the germline V gene (reference sequence). The V end was cut by 4 bases, the J end by 7 bases, with 14 bases between. The CDR3 nucleotides read TGTGCCAGTAGTAATACCCCGAGCTCGCAGCCCCAGCATTTT. This encodes CASSNTPSSQPQHF.

This clone was recorded a few times. The CDR3 protein is CASSVGGTGGTEAFF. The CDR3 coding sequence is TGTGCCAGCAGCGTAGGGGGGACAGGGGGCACTGAAGCTTTCTTT. The chain couples TRBV7-2 to TRBJ1-1; TRBD1 aligns across 11 bases. V lost 5 bases to trimming and J lost 4 bases; unmatched junction nucleotides: 6. This CDR3 is built from 15 residues. Germline CDR1 reads SGHTA; CDR2 reads FQGNSA.

The CDR3 DNA reads TGTGCCAGCAGCAGGGAGGGGGGCCTCTCCTTTTTT. It yields the protein CASSREGGLSFF. V gene TRBV2 combines with J gene TRBJ1-4, with a tentative D call TRBD1 (6 bases). Trimming took off 6 bases at V and 17 bases at J, with 19 bases between the two ends. CDR3 length: 12 residues. Looked up from germline, CDR1 is SNHLY and CDR2 is FYNNEI.

The J gene is TRBJ2-1, the V gene TRBV7-9; 8 bases are shared with TRBD1. CDR1 and CDR2 from the germline V gene are SEHNR and FQNEAQ (reference sequence). The CDR3 is made up of 16 amino acids. V shed 5 bases and J 8 bases; nucleotides not matched to a gene: 14. The CDR3 protein is CASSLDSPGGIYEQFF. The CDR3 DNA reads as TGTGCCAGCAGCCTAGATTCCCCAGGGGGCATCTATGAGCAGTTCTTC.

The chain couples TRBV29-1 to TRBJ2-5; perhaps TRBD2 as D (6 bases). The CDR3 sequence is 12 residues long. The germline V gene has CDR1 SQVTM and CDR2 ANQGSEA. Trimming left V 4 bases short and J 7 bases short, with 13 bases between. This CDR3 is CSVVRQEGTQYF. The CDR3 region has the DNA TGCAGCGTTGTGCGGCAGGAGGGGACCCAGTACTTC.

A few counts support this clone. This rearrangement joins TRBV2 to TRBJ2-7; 8 positions match TRBD2. After removal of 8 bases from V and 1 base from J, the junction contained 7 bases not matched to a gene. Germline V gene sequence: CDR1 SNHLY, CDR2 FYNNEI. The CDR3 is made up of 14 amino acids. The CDR3 region is CASEWAGGSYEQYF. The CDR3 bases are TGTGCCAGCGAGTGGGCGGGGGGATCCTACGAGCAGTACTTC. Full variable domain (remainder filled in from reference TRBV2 and TRBJ2-7): EPEVTQTPSHQVTQMGQEVILRCVPISNHLYFYWYRQILGQKVEFLVSFYNNEISEKSEIFDDQFSVERPDGSNFTLKIRSTKLEDSAMYFCASEWAGGSYEQYFGPGTRLTVT.

This chain links TRBV21-1 with TRBJ2-7; the D segment call TRBD1 is taken from the table without a DNA check. TRBV21-1 is annotated as a pseudogene. This CDR3 region has 14 residues. The CDR3 loop reads CASSKVGGTWEQYF. The CDR3 DNA sequence: TGTGCCAGCAGCAAAGTAGGGGGCACCTGGGAGCAGTACTTC.

The chain employs TRBV4-1 and TRBJ2-7, with D unclear. Trimming left V 1 base short and J 6 bases short, with 10 bases between. The length of the CDR3 is 13 residues. Germline CDR1 reads MGHRA; CDR2 reads YSYEKL. The CDR3 reads CASSQGPGREQYF. In DNA, the CDR3 is TGCGCCAGCAGCCAAGGGCCGGGTCGCGAGCAGTACTTC.

V is TRBV6-2 or TRBV6-3 and J is TRBJ2-1; 12 positions agree with TRBD2. V shed 4 bases and J 7 bases; nucleotides not matched to a gene: 5. The CDR3 extends over 15 amino acids. Germline V CDR1 and CDR2: MNHEY, SVGEGT. CDR3 DNA sequence: TGTGCCAGCAGTTCCCGACTAGCGGGAGAAAATGAGCAGTTCTTC. Protein: CASSSRLAGENEQFF.

This chain links TRBV12-3 or TRBV12-4 with TRBJ2-3; 7 bases fit TRBD2. V was pared by 3 bases and J by 14 bases, with 11 bases of the junction left unmatched. The CDR3 has 13 residues. The CDR3 reads CASSFRSGLLGYF. In DNA, the CDR3 is TGTGCCAGCAGTTTCCGTAGCGGGCTATTAGGGTATTTT.

The rearrangement uses TRBV11-2 and TRBJ2-7, with D perhaps TRBD2 (5 bases). Trimming pared 5 bases from V and 6 bases from J, leaving 14 bases between. Germline CDR1 SGHAT, CDR2 FQNNGV. The CDR3 has 13 residues. The chain's CDR3 is CASSARRWGEQYF. The CDR3 DNA sequence: TGTGCCAGCAGCGCCCGGAGGTGGGGCGAGCAGTACTTC.

This clone was counted between two and nine times. The chain combines TRBV7-9 with TRBJ1-2; D is unresolved. The germline V gene has CDR1 SEHNR and CDR2 FQNEAQ (reference sequence). V gave up 5 bases and J gave up 8 bases, with 12 bases separating them. CDR3 size: 12 residues. This CDR3 is CASSDGAYGYTF. The DNA for the CDR3 is TGTGCCAGCAGCGATGGAGCGTACGGCTACACCTTC.